The entry below gives a single T cell receptor beta chain sequence along with its context. Its antigen is currently unknown. This sample was included in a study of T cell repertoires in cytomegalovirus infection. Study-level information: CMV epitopes used comprised recently identified HLA-C-restricted ones and well-studied HLA-B-restricted ones. Both CMV infection and a matching HLA type were indicated by public TCR beta signatures.

V lost 3 bases, J lost 4 bases, and 6 bases stayed unmatched. The CDR3 has 16 amino acids. Germline V gene sequence: CDR1 KGHSH, CDR2 LQKENI. Broader study findings: Clonotype analysis showed dominance of the ex vivo response by HLA-C-restricted CMV-specific TCR beta clonotypes.

MiXCR, applied by TCRdb to the reads, yields one record per CDR3 protein. Among 370,000 or so distinct CDR3 sequences listed, approximately 30% were seen once. The chain is built from TRBV18 and TRBJ2-2; 9 positions match TRBD2. The TCR was taken from a human donor in good health (CMV status not recorded). Some clones in this sample may be carry-over from other donors' samples. The starting material was cultured PBMCs, obtained from culture after CMV antigen stimulation. This chain's CDR3 is CASSPPGTSSTGELFF. CDR3 nucleotides: TGTGCCAGCTCACCGCCCGGGACTAGCAGCACCGGGGAGCTGTTTTTT.